A single sample gave rise to the 32 T cell receptor beta chains below, sequenced in a study of blood T cell repertoires in COVID-19. Clones were sequenced by immunoSEQ multiplex PCR, and TCRdb holds only the in-frame ones, with some missing. Of about 65,000 clones listed, 93% were seen once; the top ten hold approximately 2.6%. The sample comprised peripheral blood. These receptors came from a man in his sixties or seventies with active COVID-19.

This clone was seen a single time. The gene calls are TRBV11-3 and TRBJ2-1; D possibly corresponds to TRBD1 (5 bases). CDR1 and CDR2 from the germline V gene are SGHNT and YENEEA. The CDR3 is 12 amino acids. V gave up 7 bases and J gave up 3 bases, with 7 bases separating them. The CDR3 region is CASTTDYNEQFF. The CDR3 nucleotides read TGTGCCAGCACGACAGACTACAATGAGCAGTTCTTC.

The genes are TRBV28 and TRBJ2-4; 7 nucleotides agree with TRBD2. V lost 5 bases to trimming and J lost 6 bases; unmatched junction nucleotides: 10. CDR1 and CDR2 from the germline V gene are MDHEN and SYDVKM. This CDR3 is 15 amino acids long. CDR3 DNA: TGTGCCAGCAGTGCCTCCGACAAGCGGGGAAACATTCAGTACTTC. Translation gives CASSASDKRGNIQYF.

The J gene is TRBJ1-5, the V gene TRBV27, with unresolved D. Germline V gene data show CDR1 as MNHEY and CDR2 as SMNVEV (reference sequence). This CDR3 region has 13 residues. V lost 2 bases and J lost 2, with 4 bases in between. The CDR3 region has the DNA TGTGCCAGCAGTTTAAGAGGCAATCAGCCCCAGCATTTT. It encodes CASSLRGNQPQHF.

The chain joins TRBV3-1 (or the pseudogene TRBV3-2) to TRBJ2-2, with 13 bases matching TRBD2. The CDR3 has 18 amino acids. V lost 3 bases to trimming and J lost 0 bases; unmatched junction nucleotides: 4. Germline-derived CDR1 and CDR2 are LGHDT and YNNKEL (reference sequence). CDR3 DNA: TGTGCCAGCAGCCAGGGACTAGCGGGGTTCGCGAACACCGGGGAGCTGTTTTTT. It translates to CASSQGLAGFANTGELFF.

The chain carries TRBV6-5 and TRBJ1-1; TRBD1 matches at 7 bases. CDR1 and CDR2 (germline): MNHEY, SVGAGI. CDR3 size: 14 residues. V lost 7 bases and J lost 0; bases outside the gene matches: 5. CDR3 sequence (DNA): TGTGCCAGCAACAAACAGGGGATGAACACTGAAGCTTTCTTT. Protein sequence: CASNKQGMNTEAFF.

A single count supports this clone. The chain uses TRBV7-8 and TRBJ1-4; D is undetermined. The CDR3 totals 14 residues. Per germline, CDR1 SGHVS and CDR2 FQNEAQ. Trimming took 7 bases from V and 2 from J, leaving 11 bases between them. This chain's CDR3 is CASTDLGTNEKLFF. In nucleotides, the CDR3 is TGTGCCAGCACCGATCTAGGTACTAATGAAAAACTGTTTTTT. The variable domain in full, completed from reference TRBV7-8 and TRBJ1-4, reads GAGVSQSPRYKVAKRGQDVALRCDPISGHVSLFWYQQALGQGPEFLTYFQNEAQLDKSGLPSDRFFAERPEGSVSTLKIQRTQQEDSAVYLCASTDLGTNEKLFFGSGTQLSVL.

This chain connects TRBV6-5 to TRBJ2-4, with TRBD2 as a possible D gene (5 bases). This CDR3 has 15 amino acids. The germline gives CDR1 MNHEY, CDR2 SVGAGI. Trimming removed 5 bases from V and 3 bases from J, with 14 bases in between. Written as DNA, the CDR3 is TGTGCCAGCAGTCCCTTAGGGAGAGGCAAAAACATTCAGTACTTC. As protein: CASSPLGRGKNIQYF.

The rearrangement joins TRBV12-5 to TRBJ2-5, with D tentatively TRBD2 (6 bases). Trimming pared 4 bases from V and 7 bases from J, leaving 10 bases between. The CDR3 has 12 amino acids. Per germline, CDR1 LGHNT and CDR2 FRNRAP. The CDR3 region is CASGSTGGTQYF. CDR3 sequence (DNA): TGTGCTAGTGGTTCAACCGGGGGGACCCAGTACTTC.

The chain carries TRBV10-3 and TRBJ1-2, with 9 bases matching TRBD1. Germline loops: CDR1 ENHRY, CDR2 SYGVKD. V gave up 5 bases and J gave up 1 base; unmatched junction bases: 5. The CDR3 totals 15 residues. CDR3 sequence: CAISLGQGINYGYTF. DNA for the CDR3: TGTGCCATCAGTTTAGGACAGGGGATTAACTATGGCTACACCTTC.

This chain uses TRBV19 with TRBJ1-5; tentative D call: TRBD1 (6 bases). V lost 7 bases, J lost 14 bases, and 15 bases lay in between. CDR3 length equals 11 residues. Looked up from germline, CDR1 is LNHDA and CDR2 is SQIVND (reference sequence). CDR3: CASTGTSQKHF. The CDR3 bases are TGTGCCAGTACCGGGACATCACAAAAGCATTTT.

The CDR3 bases are TGTGCCCTCGATCGCGGGGGGGCTGTCTATGGCTACACCTTC. Translation: CALDRGGAVYGYTF. The chain is built from TRBV19 and TRBJ1-2; perhaps TRBD1 as D (6 bases). CDR1 and CDR2 from the germline V gene are LNHDA and SQIVND (reference sequence). The CDR3 contains 14 residues. Between the trimmed V and J ends, which lost 11 bases and 4 bases, there was a span of 20 bases.

This clone has a single count. V is TRBV19 and J is TRBJ2-3, with TRBD1 matching 11 bases. J lost 4 bases, V lost 5 bases, and 5 bases had no gene match. Germline CDR1 is LNHDA and CDR2 is SQIVND (reference sequence). The CDR3 sequence is 15 residues long. The CDR3 DNA sequence: TGTGCCAGTAGTTGGGGACAGGGGGGCCCAGATACGCAGTATTTT. Translation: CASSWGQGGPDTQYF.

The rearrangement uses TRBV11-3 and TRBJ1-5; 9 bases map to TRBD1. Trimming removed 0 bases from V and 2 bases from J; junction bases left unmatched: 14. CDR1 SGHNT and CDR2 YENEEA come from the germline V gene. This CDR3 spans 20 amino acids. This CDR3 is CASSLDGWGQGYVGNQPQHF. DNA for the CDR3: TGTGCCAGCAGCTTAGATGGCTGGGGACAGGGTTATGTTGGCAATCAGCCCCAGCATTTT.

The chain employs TRBV29-1 and TRBJ2-3; the D gene is possibly TRBD2 (7 bases). There are 15 residues in the CDR3. V lost 3 bases, J lost 0 bases, and 13 bases lay in between. Germline V CDR1 and CDR2: SQVTM, ANQGSEA. The CDR3 reads CSVERGQASTDTQYF. CDR3 bases: TGCAGCGTTGAGCGGGGGCAGGCGAGCACAGATACGCAGTATTTT.

CDR3 in amino acids: CASSWAAGERTGELFF. The CDR3 DNA sequence: TGTGCCAGCAGCTGGGCGGCAGGGGAGCGCACCGGGGAGCTGTTTTTT. This chain joins TRBV5-5 and TRBJ2-2; a weak D match, TRBD1 (6 bases). V was clipped by 3 bases and J by 4 bases, with 16 bases between them. This CDR3 contains 16 residues. The germline CDR1 and CDR2 sequences are SGHKS and YYEKEE (reference sequence).

J is TRBJ1-2 and V is TRBV5-4, with TRBD1 identical over 9 bases. CDR3 size: 15 residues. Germline V gene sequence: CDR1 SGHNT, CDR2 YYREEE (reference sequence). Trimming cost V 3 bases and J 6 bases; bases outside gene matches: 9. The CDR3: CASSSTGGGLNGYTF. The DNA of the CDR3 is TGTGCCAGCAGCTCCACAGGGGGCGGGCTGAATGGCTACACCTTC.

This clone was seen a handful of times. This sequence joins TRBV12-3 or TRBV12-4 and TRBJ1-2; D is unresolved. Trimming shortened V by 7 bases and J by 2 bases, and 11 bases separated the two germline ends. This CDR3 spans 13 amino acids. The CDR3 nucleotides read TGTGCCAGCAAAACCGACGGGAACTATGGCTACACCTTC. This gives the protein CASKTDGNYGYTF.

CDR3 amino acids: CASSRGGGLRETQYF. In nucleotides, the CDR3 is TGTGCCAGCAGTAGGGGTGGGGGGTTGAGGGAGACCCAGTACTTC. The V gene is TRBV28, the J gene TRBJ2-5; D may be TRBD2 (6 bases). Trimming cost V 5 bases and J 5 bases, with 18 bases left between them. The CDR3 sequence is 15 residues long. Germline-derived CDR1 and CDR2 are MDHEN and SYDVKM. Drawing the rest from reference TRBV28 and TRBJ2-5, the complete variable domain is DVKVTQSSRYLVKRTGEKVFLECVQDMDHENMFWYRQDPGLGLRLIYFSYDVKMKEKGDIPEGYSVSREKKERFSLILESASTNQTSMYLCASSRGGGLRETQYFGPGTRLLVL.

The chain carries TRBV19 and TRBJ1-1; the match to TRBD1 covers 8 bases. CDR1 and CDR2 from the germline V gene are LNHDA and SQIVND (reference sequence). The CDR3 has 16 amino acids. The J segment lost 0 bases and the V segment lost 3 bases, leaving 6 bases of the junction unmatched. CDR3 nucleotide sequence: TGTGCCAGTAGTATGAGGACAGGGTTTATGAACACTGAAGCTTTCTTT. Its translation is CASSMRTGFMNTEAFF. The full variable domain, its missing parts supplied by reference TRBV19 and TRBJ1-1, is DGGITQSPKYLFRKEGQNVTLSCEQNLNHDAMYWYRQDPGQGLRLIYYSQIVNDFQKGDIAEGYSVSREKKESFPLTVTSAQKNPTAFYLCASSMRTGFMNTEAFFGQGTRLTVV.

The chain recombines TRBV9 with TRBJ2-7; 13 bases agree with TRBD2. The CDR3 runs 15 residues. Germline CDR1 is SGDLS and CDR2 is YYNGEE. The V segment lost 3 bases and the J segment 7 bases; nucleotides outside the gene matches: 7. The chain's CDR3 is CASSAGTSGDMEQYV. Here the CDR3 DNA reads TGTGCCAGCAGCGCTGGGACTAGCGGGGACATGGAGCAGTACGTC.

The chain couples TRBV5-1 to TRBJ1-2; TRBD1 aligns across 7 bases. Germline V gene lookup returns CDR1 SGHRS and CDR2 YFSETQ. The V segment lost 4 bases and the J segment 5 bases; nucleotides outside the gene matches: 5. This CDR3 contains 13 residues. This chain's CDR3 is CASSEGQTYGYTF. In nucleotides, the CDR3 is TGCGCCAGCAGCGAGGGACAGACTTATGGCTACACCTTC.

The chain employs TRBV2 and TRBJ2-1; TRBD2 aligns across 13 bases. Germline V gene lookup returns CDR1 SNHLY and CDR2 FYNNEI. This CDR3 contains 17 residues. With 6 bases clipped from V and 1 base from J, the junction kept 6 bases outside the gene matches. CDR3 loop: CASRRLAGGSSYNEQFF. CDR3 DNA: TGTGCCAGCAGGAGACTAGCGGGGGGTTCGTCCTACAATGAGCAGTTCTTC.

In this sample, this clone turned up once. The chain combines TRBV19 with TRBJ2-2, with D perhaps matching TRBD1 (6 bases). Deletions cut 2 bases from V and 4 bases from J, with 11 bases between. The CDR3 runs 15 residues. Germline assignment: CDR1 LNHDA and CDR2 SQIVND (reference sequence). The CDR3 nucleotides are TGTGCCAGTAGTATACTGGGACAAGTCACCGGGGAGCTGTTTTTT. The encoded protein is CASSILGQVTGELFF.

The rearrangement uses TRBV15 and TRBJ2-1; TRBD2 might be the D (6 bases). The CDR3 is 15 amino acids. Germline V gives CDR1 LNHNV, CDR2 YYDKDF (reference sequence). V was clipped by 3 bases and J by 4 bases, with 13 bases between them. Here the CDR3 reads CATSRVTRGYNEQFF. The CDR3 bases are TGTGCCACCAGCAGGGTGACTAGAGGGTACAATGAGCAGTTCTTC.

This chain uses TRBV3-1 (or the pseudogene TRBV3-2) with TRBJ1-1; maybe TRBD1 (5 bases). CDR3 length: 14 amino acids. The germline V gene encodes CDR1 LGHDT and CDR2 YNNKEL (reference sequence). V was trimmed by 4 bases and J by 6 bases, leaving 15 bases between them. CDR3 in DNA: TGTGCCAGCAGCCCGCGGGGCAGGGACGCTGAAGCTTTCTTT. Translated: CASSPRGRDAEAFF.

CDR3 amino acids: CARTKQVPLSYNEQFF. CDR3 DNA: TGCGCCAGAACAAAACAGGTCCCACTCTCCTACAATGAGCAGTTCTTC. The chain uses TRBV5-1 and TRBJ2-1; TRBD1 is a possible D gene (5 bases). Per the germline V gene, CDR1 is SGHRS and CDR2 is YFSETQ. V lost 8 bases and J lost 0, with 18 bases in between. This CDR3 has 16 amino acids.

V usage is TRBV5-5 and J usage is TRBJ1-3, with a tentative D call TRBD1 (5 bases). The germline gives CDR1 SGHKS, CDR2 YYEKEE (reference sequence). The germline V and J ends were trimmed by 0 bases and 9 bases, with 10 bases remaining between them. The CDR3 is made up of 13 amino acids. The CDR3 sequence is CASSLARESTIYF. As DNA, the CDR3 is TGTGCCAGCAGCTTGGCCAGGGAAAGCACCATATATTTT. Variable domain in full (rest from reference TRBV5-5 and TRBJ1-3): DAGVTQSPTHLIKTRGQQVTLRCSPISGHKSVSWYQQVLGQGPQFIFQYYEKEERGRGNFPDRFSARQFPNYSSELNVNALLLGDSALYLCASSLARESTIYFGEGSWLTVV.

This chain connects TRBV9 to TRBJ2-2, with a weak D call TRBD1 (5 bases). Germline CDR1 reads SGDLS; CDR2 reads YYNGEE. The CDR3 has 14 residues. The V and J ends lost 3 bases and 4 bases respectively, with 10 bases between them. The chain's CDR3 is CASSDGHSTGELFF. CDR3 DNA: TGTGCCAGCAGCGACGGACATAGCACCGGGGAGCTGTTTTTT.

The count of this clone is one. The chain links TRBV6-5 to TRBJ1-4; TRBD1 matches at 8 bases. The V gene's germline CDR1 is MNHEY and CDR2 SVGAGI. The CDR3 spans 13 residues. Trimming cost V 6 bases and J 12 bases; bases outside gene matches: 9. In DNA form, the CDR3 reads TGTGCCAGCAGCGGGACAGGCCCGGGGGAACTGTTTTTT. Encoded protein: CASSGTGPGELFF.

The chain uses TRBV2 and TRBJ1-2; D is possibly TRBD1 (6 bases). With 7 bases removed from V and 8 bases from J, the gap between germline ends came to 17 bases. Germline CDR1 and CDR2: SNHLY and FYNNEI. This CDR3 has 13 residues. CDR3 DNA sequence: TGTGCCAGCACTTTACAGGGAACCGTAGGCTACACCTTC. This codes for CASTLQGTVGYTF.

This chain joins TRBV2 and TRBJ2-1; 15 bases are a match to TRBD2. Per germline, CDR1 SNHLY and CDR2 FYNNEI. The junction had 2 bases not matched to a gene; V was cut back by 6 bases and J by 8 bases. The CDR3 covers 14 residues. In DNA form, the CDR3 reads TGTGCCAGCAGGGGGACTAGCGGGGGGCATGAGCAGTTCTTC. This encodes CASRGTSGGHEQFF.

This clone came up once. This sequence joins TRBV10-3 and TRBJ1-1, with D possibly being TRBD1 (6 bases). The germline gives CDR1 ENHRY, CDR2 SYGVKD. The CDR3 loop spans 12 amino acids. Trimming left V 7 bases short and J 11 bases short, with 17 bases between. The CDR3: CAINEGGGWAFF. The CDR3 bases are TGTGCCATCAACGAGGGGGGGGGATGGGCTTTCTTT.